This T cell receptor beta chain was profiled in a study of blood T cell repertoires in COVID-19. Study at large: Samples representing acute and convalescent COVID-19 were sourced from the United States, Italy and Spain.

Original processing notes: Amplification from reference gene primers served as the basis for estimated nucleated cell counts. Assay: immunoSEQ multiplex PCR; the TCRdb copy retains only in-frame clones and omits some. V, J and clone size reflect that table, while D and trimming were determined from the DNA. This repertoire shows under 200,000 clones, about 84% found once; its top ten account for around 5.3%. V was clipped by 5 bases and J by 9 bases, with 11 bases between them. Germline CDR1 reads SQVTM; CDR2 reads ANQGSEA. The CDR3 spans 11 residues. Residents of about two dozen US areas, aged roughly 18 to 89 years, made up the participants. Participants were placed into cohorts based on the clinical history they reported.

The chain links TRBV29-1 to TRBJ2-1; D is perhaps TRBD2 (5 bases). This TCR derives from a woman aged 40 to 55 with acute COVID-19. Material: PBMCs or T cells enriched from blood (not recorded which). CDR3 residues: CSVLPGSEQFF. In DNA, the CDR3 is TGCAGCGTTCTTCCGGGGAGTGAGCAGTTCTTC.